A single sample is the source of the 21 T cell receptor beta chains below, sequenced in a study of identical twins. MiXCR was run by TCRdb on the 5' RACE reads, yielding one entry per CDR3 protein. This sample has hundreds of thousands of distinct CDR3 sequences; 8.6% occur once, and the top ten carry more than 0.75%. These same records also appear under a second study, on yellow fever vaccine responses in identical twins.

Sequenced sample: PBMCs. The receptors shown here come from a woman between 18 and 30 years old in good health.

This sequence joins TRBV20-1 and TRBJ1-5; no reliable D call. The V and J ends lost 3 bases and 0 bases respectively, with 12 bases between them. CDR1 and CDR2 (germline): DFQATT, SNEGSKA (reference sequence). This CDR3 is built from 15 residues. CDR3 in DNA: TGCAGTGCTAGTCCGGTCGGGCTTAGCAATCAGCCCCAGCATTTT. Its protein is CSASPVGLSNQPQHF.

This clonotype was found a few times. The V gene is TRBV20-1, the J gene TRBJ1-2; 7 bases are shared with TRBD1. V dropped 4 bases and J dropped 4; count of bases not matched to a gene: 6. This CDR3 contains 13 residues. From germline, CDR1 is DFQATT and CDR2 SNEGSKA (reference sequence). CDR3 sequence reads: CSANMGQFYGYTF. The CDR3 DNA is TGCAGTGCTAACATGGGACAGTTCTATGGCTACACCTTC.

In this sample, this clonotype turned up a few times. The chain recombines TRBV20-1 with TRBJ2-2; TRBD1 might be the D (6 bases). The V gene's germline CDR1 is DFQATT and CDR2 SNEGSKA (reference sequence). The CDR3 is 14 residues long. Trimming stripped 3 bases from V and 6 bases from J, with 14 bases between. The DNA of the CDR3 is TGCAGTGCTAGCAGGGGAGTCGGGCCCGGGGAGCTGTTTTTT. Encoded protein: CSASRGVGPGELFF.

This clonotype was seen ten or more times. The V gene is TRBV7-9, the J gene TRBJ2-1, with a possible D match to TRBD1 (6 bases). The V gene's germline CDR1 is SEHNR and CDR2 FQNEAQ (reference sequence). The V end was cut by 3 bases, the J end by 8 bases, with 14 bases between. The CDR3 covers 14 residues. DNA of the CDR3: TGTGCCAGCAGCTTCATCGGACAGTCGGATGAGCAGTTCTTC. Amino acids: CASSFIGQSDEQFF.

This clonotype occurred a few times. The chain has TRBV11-2 and TRBJ2-3, with 7 bases matching TRBD1. Germline values: CDR1 SGHAT, CDR2 FQNNGV. V gave up 5 bases and J gave up 4 bases; unmatched junction bases: 9. CDR3 length: 15 residues. The CDR3 DNA follows: TGTGCCAGCAGCCCCTTGACAGGGAAGGCAGATACGCAGTATTTT. This codes for CASSPLTGKADTQYF.

This clonotype was seen ten or more times. The V and J genes are TRBV12-3 or TRBV12-4 and TRBJ2-7; 13 nucleotides align to TRBD2. The CDR3 runs to 14 residues. V gave up 5 bases and J gave up 4 bases; unmatched junction bases: 2. The CDR3 nucleotides are TGTGCCAGCAGTGGGGGACTAGCGGGGTACGAGCAGTACTTC. It codes for CASSGGLAGYEQYF.

This rearrangement joins TRBV27 to TRBJ2-2; the match to TRBD2 covers 8 bases. V was pared by 1 base and J by 4 bases, with 5 bases of the junction left unmatched. The germline gives CDR1 MNHEY, CDR2 SMNVEV (reference sequence). This CDR3 spans 16 amino acids. The CDR3, as DNA: TGTGCCAGCAGTTTATTTCGGGGGGGCCTCACCGGGGAGCTGTTTTTT. It specifies CASSLFRGGLTGELFF.

The chain uses TRBV4-2 and TRBJ2-7; no firm D call. V lost 10 bases to trimming and J lost 1 base, with 14 bases between them. The CDR3 has 13 residues. Germline CDR1 LGHNA, CDR2 YNFKEQ. The CDR3 is CAMGPGRSYEQYF. DNA for the CDR3: TGTGCCATGGGCCCCGGCCGGTCCTACGAGCAGTACTTC.

There are a few counts of this clonotype. J is TRBJ2-3 and V is TRBV28; D possibly matches TRBD1 or TRBD2 (5 bases each). V lost 5 bases, J lost 0 bases, and 18 bases lay in between. This CDR3 has 17 residues. Germline V lookup: CDR1 MDHEN, CDR2 SYDVKM. As DNA, the CDR3 is TGTGCCAGCAGTCTGCTCGGGGCAGCCGCCAGCACAGATACGCAGTATTTT. Translation: CASSLLGAAASTDTQYF.

At least ten counts were recorded for this clonotype. V usage is TRBV5-1 and J usage is TRBJ2-1; 11 bases are shared with TRBD2. Germline CDR1 and CDR2: SGHRS and YFSETQ. CDR3 length: 16 amino acids. The J segment lost 7 bases and the V segment lost 1 base, leaving 7 bases of the junction unmatched. CDR3 protein: CASSLINTSGRNEQFF. Here the CDR3 DNA reads TGCGCCAGCAGCTTGATAAATACTAGCGGGAGAAATGAGCAGTTCTTC.

This clonotype was counted only a few times. The genes are TRBV7-8 and TRBJ1-1; TRBD1 matches 9 bases. CDR3 length: 14 residues. The junction had 6 bases not matched to a gene; V was cut back by 5 bases and J by 5 bases. Germline-derived CDR1 and CDR2 are SGHVS and FQNEAQ. The CDR3 protein is CASSGTGKGTEAFF. Written as DNA, the CDR3 is TGTGCCAGCAGCGGGACAGGGAAGGGAACTGAAGCTTTCTTT.

In its sample, this clonotype was seen many times. The chain combines TRBV20-1 with TRBJ1-1; D might be TRBD1 (5 bases). CDR1 is DFQATT, CDR2 SNEGSKA, per germline (reference sequence). With 0 bases removed from V and 7 bases from J, the gap between germline ends came to 15 bases. CDR3 length: 14 residues. CDR3 sequence: CSARDPDVQGEAFF. CDR3 bases: TGCAGTGCTAGAGATCCCGATGTTCAGGGTGAAGCTTTCTTT.

This chain uses TRBV6-5 with TRBJ2-5; D assignment may be TRBD1 or TRBD2 (5 bases each). The CDR3 length is 14 residues. Germline CDR1 MNHEY, CDR2 SVGAGI. Trimming removed 2 bases from V and 0 bases from J, with 7 bases in between. The CDR3 bases are TGTGCCAGCAGTTACCTGGGGGACCAAGAGACCCAGTACTTC. Translated: CASSYLGDQETQYF.

This chain joins TRBV28 and TRBJ1-1, with 8 bases aligning to TRBD1. Per germline, CDR1 MDHEN and CDR2 SYDVKM. V was pared by 5 bases and J by 7 bases, with 0 bases of the junction left unmatched. The CDR3 sequence is 11 residues long. As DNA, the CDR3 is TGTGCCAGCAGTGACAGGGGTGAAGCTTTCTTT. It yields the protein CASSDRGEAFF.

The chain carries TRBV27 and TRBJ2-7; TRBD2 matches at 7 bases. V gave up 8 bases and J gave up 5 bases; unmatched junction bases: 3. The germline V gene has CDR1 MNHEY and CDR2 SMNVEV (reference sequence). This CDR3 is 11 amino acids long. The CDR3 reads CASWGGHEQYF. CDR3 nucleotide sequence: TGTGCCAGCTGGGGGGGTCACGAGCAGTACTTC.

The chain uses TRBV18 and TRBJ1-6, with 7 bases matching TRBD1. After removal of 6 bases from V and 13 bases from J, the junction contained 9 bases not matched to a gene. Germline V lookup: CDR1 KGHSH, CDR2 LQKENI. This CDR3 is 13 amino acids long. The CDR3 DNA is TGTGCCAGCTCGCCCCAACAGGGGTCCCCCCTCCACTTT. Its protein product is CASSPQQGSPLHF.

The sample holds many counts of this clonotype. This chain connects TRBV5-1 to TRBJ2-1; 13 positions agree with TRBD2. The ends lost 3 bases at V and 9 bases at J; junction bases unmatched: 6. Germline V gene lookup returns CDR1 SGHRS and CDR2 YFSETQ. The CDR3 totals 15 residues. The CDR3 protein is CASSWTSGRSGEQFF. DNA for the CDR3: TGCGCCAGCAGCTGGACTAGCGGGAGATCGGGTGAGCAGTTCTTC.

The V call is TRBV7-3, the J call TRBJ2-5; D ambiguous. The germline V and J ends were trimmed by 5 bases and 5 bases, with 12 bases remaining between them. Germline lookup yields CDR1 SGHTA and CDR2 FQGTGA. This CDR3 has 13 amino acids. CDR3 in DNA: TGTGCCAGCAGCAGTCAGGCCCACGAGACCCAGTACTTC. It specifies CASSSQAHETQYF. Full variable domain (missing parts from reference TRBV7-3 and TRBJ2-5): GAGVSQTPSNKVTEKGKYVELRCDPISGHTALYWYRQSLGQGPEFLIYFQGTGAADDSGLPNDRFFAVRPEGSVSTLKIQRTERGDSAVYLCASSSQAHETQYFGPGTRLLVL.

In its sample, this clonotype was seen a few times. This chain connects TRBV7-8 to TRBJ2-7; no firm D call. The CDR3 contains 14 residues. V dropped 4 bases and J dropped 7 bases, with 17 bases sitting between them. CDR1 is SGHVS and CDR2 is FQNEAQ in the germline V gene. CDR3 protein: CASSSSGRAWEQYF. The DNA of the CDR3 is TGTGCCAGCAGCTCTAGTGGTAGGGCTTGGGAGCAGTACTTC. Full variable domain (remainder filled in from reference TRBV7-8 and TRBJ2-7): GAGVSQSPRYKVAKRGQDVALRCDPISGHVSLFWYQQALGQGPEFLTYFQNEAQLDKSGLPSDRFFAERPEGSVSTLKIQRTQQEDSAVYLCASSSSGRAWEQYFGPGTRLTVT.

This clonotype has more than one count but fewer than ten. The V and J genes are TRBV5-6 and TRBJ2-2; no definite D call. Germline CDR1 and CDR2: SGHDT and YYEEEE. The CDR3 consists of 14 residues. Trimming left V 2 bases short and J 1 base short, with 6 bases between. The CDR3 DNA is TGTGCCAGCAGCTTTCAACGGAACACCGGGGAGCTGTTTTTT. Its translation: CASSFQRNTGELFF.

The J gene is TRBJ2-2, the V gene TRBV6-5, with D hard to call. The CDR3 runs 18 residues. The V end was cut by 2 bases, the J end by 0 bases, with 16 bases between. The V gene's germline CDR1 is MNHEY and CDR2 SVGAGI. CDR3 loop: CASSYGANPFANTGELFF. Written as DNA, the CDR3 is TGTGCCAGCAGTTACGGTGCAAATCCCTTCGCGAACACCGGGGAGCTGTTTTTT.